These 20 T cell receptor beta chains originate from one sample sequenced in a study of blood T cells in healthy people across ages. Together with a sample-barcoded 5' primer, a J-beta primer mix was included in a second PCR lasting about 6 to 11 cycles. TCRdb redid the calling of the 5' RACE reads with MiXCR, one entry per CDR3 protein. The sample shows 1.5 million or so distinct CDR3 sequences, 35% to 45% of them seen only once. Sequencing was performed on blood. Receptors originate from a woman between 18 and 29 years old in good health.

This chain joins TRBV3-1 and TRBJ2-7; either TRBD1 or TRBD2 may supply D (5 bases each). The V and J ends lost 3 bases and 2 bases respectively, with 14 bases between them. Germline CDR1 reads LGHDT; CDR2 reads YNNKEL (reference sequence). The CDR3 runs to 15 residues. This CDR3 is CASSQGRTQTYEQYF. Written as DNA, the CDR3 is TGTGCCAGCAGCCAGGGACGGACACAAACCTACGAGCAGTACTTC.

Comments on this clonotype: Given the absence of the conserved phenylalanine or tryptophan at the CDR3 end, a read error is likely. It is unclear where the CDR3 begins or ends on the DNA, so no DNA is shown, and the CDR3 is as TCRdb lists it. The CDR3 here is CASSLSQGSTEAFFG. The J gene is TRBJ1-1, the V gene TRBV7-9; the table's D call, TRBD1, has no DNA check behind it. CDR1 and CDR2 from the germline V gene are SEHNR and FQNEAQ (reference sequence). Both ends counted, the CDR3 spans 15 residues.

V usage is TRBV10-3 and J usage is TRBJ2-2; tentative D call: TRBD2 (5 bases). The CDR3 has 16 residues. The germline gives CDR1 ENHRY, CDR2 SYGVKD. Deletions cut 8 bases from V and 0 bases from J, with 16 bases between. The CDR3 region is CAIRRTGPPNTGELFF. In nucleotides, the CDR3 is TGTGCCATCCGGAGGACCGGACCCCCGAACACCGGGGAGCTGTTTTTT.

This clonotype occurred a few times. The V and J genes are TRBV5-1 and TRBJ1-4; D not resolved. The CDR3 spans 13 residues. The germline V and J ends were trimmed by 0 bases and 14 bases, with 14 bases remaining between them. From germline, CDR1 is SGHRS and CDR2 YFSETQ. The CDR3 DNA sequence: TGCGCCAGCAGCTTGGAAACGGCAAAAACGCTGTTTTTT. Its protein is CASSLETAKTLFF. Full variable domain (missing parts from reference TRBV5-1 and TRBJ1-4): KAGVTQTPRYLIKTRGQQVTLSCSPISGHRSVSWYQQTPGQGLQFLFEYFSETQRNKGNFPGRFSGRQFSNSRSEMNVSTLELGDSALYLCASSLETAKTLFFGSGTQLSVL.

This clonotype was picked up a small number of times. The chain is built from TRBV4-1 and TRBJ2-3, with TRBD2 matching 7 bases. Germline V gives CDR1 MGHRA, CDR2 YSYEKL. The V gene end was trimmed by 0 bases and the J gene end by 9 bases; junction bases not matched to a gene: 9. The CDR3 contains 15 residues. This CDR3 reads CASSQEKRGEATQYF. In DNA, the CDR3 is TGCGCCAGCAGCCAAGAAAAGCGGGGAGAAGCAACGCAGTATTTT.

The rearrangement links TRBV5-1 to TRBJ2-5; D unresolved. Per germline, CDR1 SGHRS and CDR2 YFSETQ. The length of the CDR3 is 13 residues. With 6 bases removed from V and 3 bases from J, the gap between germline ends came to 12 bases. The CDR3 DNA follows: TGCGCCAGCAAAGAAGACATAAAAGAGACCCAGTACTTC. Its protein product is CASKEDIKETQYF.

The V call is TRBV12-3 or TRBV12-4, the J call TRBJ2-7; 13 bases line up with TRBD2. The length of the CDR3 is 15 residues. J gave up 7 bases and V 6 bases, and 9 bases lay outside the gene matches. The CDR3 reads CASRTSGRAFEEQYF. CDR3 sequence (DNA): TGTGCCAGCAGAACTAGCGGGAGGGCCTTTGAGGAGCAGTACTTC.

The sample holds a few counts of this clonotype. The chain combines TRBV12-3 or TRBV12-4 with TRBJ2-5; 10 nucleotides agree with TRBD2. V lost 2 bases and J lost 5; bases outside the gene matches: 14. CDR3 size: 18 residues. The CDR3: CASSLPFLPGLATETQYF. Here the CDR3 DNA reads TGTGCCAGCAGTTTACCCTTTTTACCGGGACTAGCGACGGAGACCCAGTACTTC.

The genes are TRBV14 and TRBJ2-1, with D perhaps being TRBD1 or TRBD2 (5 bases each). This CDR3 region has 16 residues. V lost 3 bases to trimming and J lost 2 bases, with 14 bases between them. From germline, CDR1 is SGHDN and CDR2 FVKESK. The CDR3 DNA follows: TGTGCCAGCAGCCAGCTGGGGTCGGGGCCCTACAATGAGCAGTTCTTC. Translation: CASSQLGSGPYNEQFF.

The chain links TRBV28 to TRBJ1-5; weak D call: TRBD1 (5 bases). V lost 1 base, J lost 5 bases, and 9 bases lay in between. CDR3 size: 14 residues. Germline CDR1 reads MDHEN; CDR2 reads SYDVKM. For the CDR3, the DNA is TGTGCCAGCAGTTTATTGTCAGGGCATCAGCCCCAGCATTTT. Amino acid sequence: CASSLLSGHQPQHF.

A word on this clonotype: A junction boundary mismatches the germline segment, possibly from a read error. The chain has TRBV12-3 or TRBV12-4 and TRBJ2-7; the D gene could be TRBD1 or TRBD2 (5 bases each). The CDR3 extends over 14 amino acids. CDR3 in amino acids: CASWGRDHSYGQYF. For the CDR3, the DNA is TGTGCCAGCTGGGGCCGGGACCACTCCTACGGGCAGTACTTC.

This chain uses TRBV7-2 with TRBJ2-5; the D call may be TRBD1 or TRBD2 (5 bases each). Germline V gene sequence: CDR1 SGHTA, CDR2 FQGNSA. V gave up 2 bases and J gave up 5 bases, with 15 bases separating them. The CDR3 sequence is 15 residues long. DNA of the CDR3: TGTGCCAGCAGCTTACAGCACTCCGAGGGGGAGACCCAGTACTTC. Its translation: CASSLQHSEGETQYF.

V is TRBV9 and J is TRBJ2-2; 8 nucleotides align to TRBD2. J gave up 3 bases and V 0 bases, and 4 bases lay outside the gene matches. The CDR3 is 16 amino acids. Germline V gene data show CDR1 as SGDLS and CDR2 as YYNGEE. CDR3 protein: CASSVGSGGYTGELFF. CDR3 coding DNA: TGTGCCAGCAGCGTAGGGAGCGGGGGCTACACCGGGGAGCTGTTTTTT.

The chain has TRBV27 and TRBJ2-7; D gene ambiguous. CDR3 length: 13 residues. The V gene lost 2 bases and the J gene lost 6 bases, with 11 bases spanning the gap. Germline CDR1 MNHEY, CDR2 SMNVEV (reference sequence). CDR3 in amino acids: CASSLVQAGEQYF. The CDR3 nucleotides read TGTGCCAGCAGTTTAGTGCAGGCCGGCGAGCAGTACTTC.

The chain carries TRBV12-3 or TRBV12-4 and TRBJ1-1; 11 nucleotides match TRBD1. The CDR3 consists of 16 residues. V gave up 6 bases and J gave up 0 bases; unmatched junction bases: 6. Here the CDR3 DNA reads TGTGCCAGCAGCCGGGGGACAGGGGGAATGAACACTGAAGCTTTCTTT. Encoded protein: CASSRGTGGMNTEAFF.

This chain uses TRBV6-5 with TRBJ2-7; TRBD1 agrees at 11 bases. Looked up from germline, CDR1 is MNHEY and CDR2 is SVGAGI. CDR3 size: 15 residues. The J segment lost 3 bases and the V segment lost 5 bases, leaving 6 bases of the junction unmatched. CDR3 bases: TGTGCCAGCAGTGCTCCCGGGACAGGGGGCTACGAGCAGTACTTC. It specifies CASSAPGTGGYEQYF.

The CDR3 here is CASSKSPGAGYGYTF. As DNA, the CDR3 is TGCGCCAGCAGCAAGAGTCCCGGGGCAGGGTACGGCTACACCTTC. The V and J genes are TRBV4-1 and TRBJ1-2; weak D call: TRBD1 (5 bases). CDR3 length: 15 residues. Germline CDR1 MGHRA, CDR2 YSYEKL. V was clipped by 5 bases and J by 8 bases, with 21 bases between them.

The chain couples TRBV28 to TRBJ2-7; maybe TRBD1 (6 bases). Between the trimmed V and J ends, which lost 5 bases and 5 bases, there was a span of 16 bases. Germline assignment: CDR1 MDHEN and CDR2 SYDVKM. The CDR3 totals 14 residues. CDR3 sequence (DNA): TGTGCCAGCAGTGTACAACAGGGTAGACACGAGCAGTACTTC. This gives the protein CASSVQQGRHEQYF. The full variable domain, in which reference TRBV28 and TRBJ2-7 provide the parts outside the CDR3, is DVKVTQSSRYLVKRTGEKVFLECVQDMDHENMFWYRQDPGLGLRLIYFSYDVKMKEKGDIPEGYSVSREKKERFSLILESASTNQTSMYLCASSVQQGRHEQYFGPGTRLTVT.

CDR3 sequence: CSAPRSFGYNEQYF. CDR3 nucleotide sequence: TGCAGTGCTCCCAGGAGCTTCGGTTACAATGAGCAGTACTTC. The chain joins TRBV20-1 to TRBJ2-1; the D is unclear. The J call may not be correct, given that the DNA end is closer to TRBJ2-7. Germline V gene data show CDR1 as DFQATT and CDR2 as SNEGSKA (reference sequence). This CDR3 contains 14 residues.

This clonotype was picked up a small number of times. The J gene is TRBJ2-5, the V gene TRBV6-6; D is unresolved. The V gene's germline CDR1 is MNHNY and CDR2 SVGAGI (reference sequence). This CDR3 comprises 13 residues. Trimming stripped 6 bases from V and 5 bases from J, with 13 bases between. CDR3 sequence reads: CASSKGLGETQYF. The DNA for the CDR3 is TGTGCCAGCAGCAAGGGTTTGGGGGAGACCCAGTACTTC.